The T cell receptor beta chain described here comes from a study of T cells in Graves' hyperthyroidism and ophthalmopathy. General study findings and limits: Most expanded thyroid clonotypes above 0.001 recurred in blood. Ophthalmopathy and stable hyperthyroidism were separated by a 13 V-J model.

Patients were excluded for uncontrolled infection, other autoimmune disease, pregnancy or lactation. This clonotype was seen more than once but under ten times. Antigen specificity is unknown. The source material, RNA transcripts, was used to amplify TCR beta CDR3 regions. Initially, a first-round RT-PCR of the TCR CDR3 employed the HTBI primer set. TCRdb processed the multiplex PCR reads anew with MiXCR; each CDR3 protein has one entry. This table holds about 590,000 distinct CDR3 sequences, approximately 14% found once. CDR3 size: 15 residues. The germline V gene has CDR1 LGHDT and CDR2 YNNKEL (reference sequence). V was clipped by 0 bases and J by 3 bases, with 9 bases between them.

This TCR derives from a woman aged 18-35 years with Graves' ophthalmopathy. The sample was blood. This rearrangement joins TRBV3-1 to TRBJ1-5; tentative D call: TRBD1 (5 bases). CDR3 sequence reads: CASSQDLTANQPQHF. CDR3 nucleotide sequence: TGTGCCAGCAGCCAAGATCTGACAGCCAATCAGCCCCAGCATTTT.